The 12 T cell receptor beta chains in this list originate from one sample, sequenced in a study of T cells in tuberculosis. Profiling relied on immunoSEQ multiplex PCR, and the TCRdb table lists in-frame clones only, not all of them. The table includes under 50,000 clones, nearly 97% detected once. Sequenced: PBMCs. The receptor set was obtained from a donor aged 10-30 years with latent tuberculosis or without tuberculosis infection.

The gene calls are TRBV12-5 and TRBJ2-3; D is perhaps TRBD2 (7 bases). Germline lookup yields CDR1 LGHNT and CDR2 FRNRAP. V shed 3 bases and J shed 4 bases, with 17 bases lying between them. CDR3 length: 16 residues. The CDR3: CASGLGGTTKADTQYF. The CDR3 DNA sequence: TGTGCTAGTGGTTTAGGGGGGACTACTAAAGCAGATACGCAGTATTTT.

The chain has TRBV18 and TRBJ1-4; D is ambiguous. The CDR3 covers 12 residues. Germline CDR1 and CDR2: KGHSH and LQKENI. Trimming shortened V by 4 bases and J by 7 bases, and 7 bases separated the two germline ends. CDR3 sequence reads: CASSRLGEKLFF. CDR3 in DNA: TGTGCCAGCTCACGACTGGGTGAAAAACTGTTTTTT. Using reference TRBV18 and TRBJ1-4 for the parts outside the CDR3, the full variable domain is NAGVMQNPRHLVRRRGQEARLRCSPMKGHSHVYWYRQLPEEGLKFMVYLQKENIIDESGMPKERFSAEFPKEGPSILRIQQVVRGDSAAYFCASSRLGEKLFFGSGTQLSVL.

The chain has TRBV5-4 and TRBJ2-7; 7 nucleotides line up with TRBD1. The germline gives CDR1 SGHNT, CDR2 YYREEE (reference sequence). V gave up 3 bases and J gave up 4 bases; unmatched junction bases: 10. The CDR3 runs 15 residues. CDR3 coding DNA: TGTGCCAGCAGCTCACCCACAACAGGGGCTTACGAGCAGTACTTC. Amino acid sequence: CASSSPTTGAYEQYF. Using reference TRBV5-4 and TRBJ2-7 for the parts outside the CDR3, the full variable domain is ETGVTQSPTHLIKTRGQQVTLRCSSQSGHNTVSWYQQALGQGPQFIFQYYREEENGRGNFPPRFSGLQFPNYSSELNVNALELDDSALYLCASSSPTTGAYEQYFGPGTRLTVT.

This clone was found once. V usage is TRBV9 and J usage is TRBJ1-2; 11 bases match TRBD1. After removal of 3 bases from V and 8 bases from J, the junction contained 6 bases not matched to a gene. CDR1 and CDR2 from the germline V gene are SGDLS and YYNGEE. This CDR3 comprises 14 residues. This CDR3 is CASSGGQGANGYTF. The CDR3 nucleotides are TGTGCCAGCAGCGGAGGACAGGGGGCTAACGGCTACACCTTC. Full variable domain (missing parts from reference TRBV9 and TRBJ1-2): DSGVTQTPKHLITATGQRVTLRCSPRSGDLSVYWYQQSLDQGLQFLIQYYNGEERAKGNILERFSAQQFPDLHSELNLSSLELGDSALYFCASSGGQGANGYTFGSGTRLTVV.

The chain is built from TRBV28 and TRBJ1-2; D not resolved. Trimming stripped 5 bases from V and 8 bases from J, with 15 bases between. The CDR3 length is 13 residues. From germline, CDR1 is MDHEN and CDR2 SYDVKM. CDR3 region: CASSPWAEDGYTF. CDR3 nucleotide sequence: TGTGCCAGCAGTCCCTGGGCTGAAGACGGCTACACCTTC.

The genes are TRBV5-8 and TRBJ1-2; 9 nucleotides align to TRBD1. V lost 2 bases to trimming and J lost 3 bases; unmatched junction nucleotides: 11. The CDR3 is 17 amino acids. Germline CDR1 reads SGHTS; CDR2 reads YDEGEE. CDR3 residues: CASSFSFWTGEDYGYTF. Here the CDR3 DNA reads TGTGCCAGCAGCTTCTCATTTTGGACAGGGGAAGACTATGGCTACACCTTC.

The CDR3 loop is CASRRLSDYGYTF. The CDR3 DNA reads as TGTGCCAGCAGGCGGTTATCGGACTATGGCTACACCTTC. The chain recombines TRBV28 with TRBJ1-2, with no clear D. V was cut by 6 bases and J by 3 bases, with 11 bases left in between. CDR3 length: 13 residues. Germline-derived CDR1 and CDR2 are MDHEN and SYDVKM.

The chain is built from TRBV5-5 and TRBJ2-7; the D gene is possibly TRBD1 (5 bases). Per the germline V gene, CDR1 is SGHKS and CDR2 is YYEKEE (reference sequence). This CDR3 region has 15 residues. V dropped 3 bases and J dropped 6 bases, with 19 bases sitting between them. In DNA, the CDR3 is TGTGCCAGCAGCTCCCATGACAGTTCGGAGAGCGAGCAGTACTTC. As protein: CASSSHDSSESEQYF.

The rearrangement uses TRBV30 and TRBJ1-1; the D is unclear. Trimming pared 3 bases from V and 6 bases from J, leaving 8 bases between. Per the germline V gene, CDR1 is GTSNPN and CDR2 is SVGIG (reference sequence). This CDR3 comprises 11 residues. CDR3 nucleotide sequence: TGTGCCTGGAGCACCGCGTCTGAAGCTTTCTTT. Translated, it gives CAWSTASEAFF.

This clone was counted once. The V call is TRBV19, the J call TRBJ1-5; D possibly corresponds to TRBD1 (5 bases). The CDR3 is made up of 13 amino acids. From germline, CDR1 is LNHDA and CDR2 SQIVND (reference sequence). Trimming left V 4 bases short and J 4 bases short, with 8 bases between. The CDR3 sequence: CASSKDKNQPQHF. CDR3 bases: TGTGCCAGTAGTAAGGACAAAAATCAGCCCCAGCATTTT. Complete variable domain (other parts from reference TRBV19 and TRBJ1-5): DGGITQSPKYLFRKEGQNVTLSCEQNLNHDAMYWYRQDPGQGLRLIYYSQIVNDFQKGDIAEGYSVSREKKESFPLTVTSAQKNPTAFYLCASSKDKNQPQHFGDGTRLSIL.

This clone was seen only once. V gene TRBV19 combines with J gene TRBJ1-6; 10 nucleotides match TRBD1. This CDR3 is 15 amino acids long. Germline trimming cut 5 bases from V and 9 bases from J; bases unmatched to any gene: 7. Germline CDR1 reads LNHDA; CDR2 reads SQIVND (reference sequence). The CDR3 sequence is CASSPPGQGSSPLHF. As DNA, the CDR3 is TGTGCCAGTAGTCCGCCGGGACAGGGGAGTTCACCCCTCCACTTT.

The chain combines TRBV6-6 with TRBJ1-1; the D is unclear. The CDR3 covers 14 residues. CDR1 and CDR2 (germline): MNHNY, SVGAGI (reference sequence). Between the trimmed V and J ends, which lost 3 bases and 1 base, there was a span of 9 bases. The CDR3: CASSYPAGNTEAFF. The CDR3 DNA sequence: TGTGCCAGCAGTTATCCCGCGGGGAACACTGAAGCTTTCTTT.